The 27 T cell receptor beta chains below come from one sample, sequenced in a study of tumor-infiltrating lymphocytes in primary liver carcinoma. It was from about 20-30 mg of unsorted bulk tissue that RNA and DNA were co-extracted. The investigators made TCR beta cDNA from 500 ng total RNA, using a constant-region primer. Modified slightly, ARM-PCR produced TCR beta libraries over three nested multiplex PCR rounds. Rounds one and two of PCR, each of 9 to 11 cycles, were primed with TRBV1-TRBV30 forward primers and a C-beta reverse primer. MiXCR, applied by TCRdb to the multiplex PCR reads, yields one record per CDR3 protein. The repertoire includes approximately 190,000 distinct CDR3 sequences, over 80% of them detected once, and around 18% sits in the top ten. Specimen: tumor tissue from primary liver carcinoma. These receptors were obtained from a man between 40 and 49 years old with primary liver carcinoma and hepatitis B virus infection.

Turning to this clonotype: The junction and the germline gene differ at one end; a read error may be behind it. V is TRBV4-2 and J is TRBJ1-4; TRBD1 might be the D (6 bases). The CDR3 loop spans 16 amino acids. Germline CDR1 LGHNA, CDR2 YNFKEQ. CDR3 residues: CDSSQQAAGANEKLFF. CDR3 DNA sequence: TGCGACAGTAGCCAACAGGCGGCAGGGGCCAATGAAAAACTGTTTTTT.

As for this clonotype: One junction end does not reproduce the germline sequence, and a read error may be involved. The chain employs TRBV7-9 and TRBJ1-1, with D maybe TRBD1 (5 bases). The CDR3 totals 13 residues. CDR1 is SEHNR, CDR2 FQNEAQ, per germline (reference sequence). The CDR3 DNA sequence: TGTGTCAGCAGCTCGGGGGTTGAAACTGAAGCTTTCTTT. It translates to CVSSSGVETEAFF.

The chain joins TRBV11-1 to TRBJ1-1; 7 bases are a match to TRBD1. Trimming removed 11 bases from V and 4 bases from J; junction bases left unmatched: 16. Germline CDR1 reads SGHAT; CDR2 reads FQDESV (reference sequence). The CDR3 loop spans 15 amino acids. CDR3 coding DNA: TGTGCCTGCATCCCGCGACAGGGTCGGAGCACTGAAGCTTTCTTT. Translating gives CACIPRQGRSTEAFF.

This chain joins TRBV4-2 and TRBJ2-7, with D perhaps matching TRBD2 (5 bases). V lost 0 bases to trimming and J lost 0 bases, with 12 bases between them. Germline loops: CDR1 LGHNA, CDR2 YNFKEQ. This CDR3 comprises 16 residues. The CDR3 loop reads CASSQEASSASYEQYF. Written as DNA, the CDR3 is TGTGCCAGCAGCCAAGAGGCTAGCAGCGCCTCCTACGAGCAGTACTTC.

This clonotype was observed many times. The chain recombines TRBV7-9 with TRBJ1-5; possibly TRBD1 for D (6 bases). Trimming pared 1 base from V and 6 bases from J, leaving 16 bases between. This CDR3 is 16 amino acids long. Germline values: CDR1 SEHNR, CDR2 FQNEAQ (reference sequence). CDR3 amino acids: CASSLGGRGIPQPQHF. The CDR3 DNA follows: TGTGCCAGCAGCTTAGGGGGCAGGGGCATCCCTCAGCCCCAGCATTTT.

Only one count was recorded for this clonotype. At one end the junction does not follow the germline gene, possibly because of a read error. The V call is TRBV11-2, the J call TRBJ2-2; D possibly matches TRBD1 or TRBD2 (6 bases each). CDR1 and CDR2 (germline): SGHAT, FQNNGV. CDR3 size: 16 residues. The CDR3 DNA follows: TGTGCCAGCAGCTTAGTGACTAGTGGGGGCACTGGGGAGATGTTTTTT. Translation gives CASSLVTSGGTGEMFF.

Of note for this clonotype: The junction departs from the called germline gene at one end, perhaps through a read error. The rearrangement uses TRBV12-3 or TRBV12-4 and TRBJ2-1; 7 bases are a match to TRBD1. The CDR3 sequence is 13 residues long. CDR3 sequence: CASSLGQDNERFF. For the CDR3, the DNA is TGTGCCAGCAGTCTCGGACAGGATAATGAGCGGTTCTTC.

This clonotype was counted a single time. The germline gene is not matched at one end of the junction; a read error may be the cause. The chain recombines TRBV11-2 with TRBJ1-5; weak D call: TRBD1 (6 bases). Per germline, CDR1 SGHAT and CDR2 FQNNGV. The CDR3 has 17 amino acids. The CDR3 protein is CASSMVGVTGNNQPHHF. DNA for the CDR3: TGTGCCAGCAGCATGGTAGGGGTAACAGGGAACAATCAGCCCCATCATTTC.

Remarks on this clonotype: Mismatch with germline at one junction end may stem from a read error. The chain couples TRBV11-2 to TRBJ1-5, with a tentative D call TRBD1 (5 bases). The DNA end is more similar to TRBJ2-3, so the J call may be wrong. The CDR3 extends over 17 amino acids. Germline V lookup: CDR1 SGHAT, CDR2 FQNNGV. The CDR3 loop reads CASSLVGVTESNQPQYF. Here the CDR3 DNA reads TGTGCCAGCAGTTTAGTAGGGGTAACAGAGAGCAATCAGCCCCAGTATTTT.

For this clonotype: Compared with germline, one end of the junction differs, possibly owing to a read error. The CDR3 loop reads CASSQLAGRYNEQFF. In DNA form, the CDR3 reads TGTGCCAGCAGTCAACTAGCGGGACGTTACAACGAGCAGTTCTTC. The chain links TRBV6-5 to TRBJ2-1, with 10 bases matching TRBD2. The CDR3 is made up of 15 amino acids. Germline CDR1 and CDR2: MNHEY and SVGAGI.

The rearrangement links TRBV11-2 to TRBJ1-4; 8 bases are shared with TRBD1. Germline-derived CDR1 and CDR2 are SGHAT and FQNNGV. The CDR3 spans 15 residues. The CDR3 protein is CTCSLDPTGVEKLFF. CDR3 sequence (DNA): TGTACCTGCAGTTTAGACCCGACAGGGGTTGAAAAACTGTTTTTT. The full variable domain, in which reference TRBV11-2 and TRBJ1-4 provide the parts outside the CDR3, is EAGVAQSPRYKIIEKRQSVAFWCNPISGHATLYWYQQILGQGPKLLIQFQNNGVVDDSQLPKDRFSAERLKGVDSTLKIQPAKLEDSAVYLCTCSLDPTGVEKLFFGSGTQLSVL.

The J gene is TRBJ2-1, the V gene TRBV14, with 8 bases fitting TRBD2. Losses at the gene ends were 10 bases for V and 5 bases for J; bases not matched to a gene: 16. The CDR3 totals 16 residues. Germline lookup yields CDR1 SGHDN and CDR2 FVKESK. The CDR3 nucleotides read TGTGCCATCAGTGCAGTAGCGGGATGGATAAACAATGAGCAGTTCTTC. Amino acids: CAISAVAGWINNEQFF.

As to this clonotype: One junction end does not reproduce the germline sequence, and a read error may be involved. The genes are TRBV11-1 and TRBJ2-2, with a possible D match to TRBD1 (6 bases). The CDR3 is 13 amino acids. Germline V gene sequence: CDR1 SGHAT, CDR2 FQDESV (reference sequence). The CDR3: CANNFWDTGELFF. CDR3 coding DNA: TGTGCCAACAACTTTTGGGACACCGGGGAGCTCTTTTTT.

Comments on this clonotype: A read error may produce the germline difference seen at one junction end. CDR3 in amino acids: CSLLPGWGMNTESFF. The CDR3 DNA is TGCAGCCTTCTTCCGGGGTGGGGGATGAACACTGAATCTTTCTTT. The J gene is TRBJ1-1, the V gene TRBV29-1; tentative D call: TRBD1 (5 bases). Germline V gives CDR1 SQVTM, CDR2 ANQGSEA. The length of the CDR3 is 15 residues.

This clonotype was counted many times. This may be a read error: a much more frequent sequence differs by one nucleotide. This chain connects TRBV12-3 or TRBV12-4 to TRBJ2-5, with 8 bases matching TRBD1. This CDR3 has 16 residues. The CDR3 region is CASSHEVPGGGEIQYF. Written as DNA, the CDR3 is TGTGCCAGCAGCCATGAGGTTCCAGGGGGCGGAGAGATCCAGTACTTC.

The gene calls are TRBV4-1 and TRBJ2-1; the D gene is possibly TRBD2 (6 bases). This CDR3 spans 16 amino acids. Trimming removed 10 bases from V and 9 bases from J, with 28 bases in between. The germline gives CDR1 MGHRA, CDR2 YSYEKL. Here the CDR3 DNA reads TGCGCCACCCCCAGAGGGCTAGCAGGAGGGCGTAGTGAGCAGTTCTTC. Translation: CATPRGLAGGRSEQFF.

The rearrangement uses TRBV29-1 and TRBJ1-1; unclear D gene. The germline V and J ends were trimmed by 6 bases and 5 bases, with 19 bases remaining between them. CDR3 size: 14 residues. The germline V gene encodes CDR1 SQVTM and CDR2 ANQGSEA. The CDR3 coding sequence is TGCAGCGTCGTGGGGATGTCGAGAAGGACTGAAGCTTTCTTT. It translates to CSVVGMSRRTEAFF.

This clonotype has a single count. Its ends do not fully match the called genes, so a read error is possible. The chain recombines TRBV5-6 with TRBJ2-7, with a weak D call TRBD2 (5 bases). CDR1 and CDR2 (germline): SGHDT, YYEEEE. There are 16 residues in the CDR3. CDR3 in DNA: TGTGACAGCATCTTGTCGGGGATAGCTAGCACCTACGAGCAGTACTTC. Its protein is CDSILSGIASTYEQYF.

Of note for this clonotype: One end of the junction varies from germline; a read error may be responsible. The V gene is TRBV29-1, the J gene TRBJ2-1; D unclear. Per germline, CDR1 SQVTM and CDR2 ANQGSEA. CDR3 length: 15 residues. The CDR3 reads CSVDLSRVNTKEHFF. In DNA form, the CDR3 reads TGCAGCGTTGATCTTTCTAGGGTCAATACCAAAGAGCACTTCTTC.

Details on this clonotype: The junction differs from germline at one of its ends, possibly a read error. This CDR3 is CASSSDWYVGTQYF. As DNA, the CDR3 is TGTGCCAGCAGCTCCGACTGGTACGTGGGTACGCAATATTTT. The chain combines TRBV7-8 with TRBJ2-3; D uncertain. The CDR3 runs to 14 residues. Germline CDR1 SGHVS, CDR2 FQNEAQ.

The chain links TRBV5-5 to TRBJ2-3; D may be TRBD1 or TRBD2 (6 bases each). In germline, CDR1 is SGHKS, CDR2 YYEKEE (reference sequence). Trimming pared 1 base from V and 4 bases from J, leaving 13 bases between. This CDR3 spans 15 amino acids. CDR3 amino acids: CASSLTGGHSDTQYF. The CDR3 region has the DNA TGTGCCAGCAGCTTGACCGGGGGACACTCAGATACGCAGTATTTT.

About this clonotype: Germline is not matched at one junction end, which may reflect a read error. The genes are TRBV19 and TRBJ2-1; D is perhaps TRBD1 or TRBD2 (5 bases each). Germline V gene lookup returns CDR1 LNHDA and CDR2 SQIVND (reference sequence). The CDR3 has 15 residues. CDR3 region: CTSTPGTPFSNEQFF. The CDR3 DNA follows: TGTACCAGTACCCCCGGGACCCCGTTTTCCAATGAGCAGTTCTTC.

Comments on this clonotype: This CDR3 fails to terminate in the conserved phenylalanine or tryptophan, so it likely reflects a read error. This chain connects TRBV30 to TRBJ1-5; D possibly corresponds to TRBD1 (5 bases). Trimming left V 5 bases short and J 1 base short, with 12 bases between. CDR1 is GTSNPN, CDR2 SVGIG, per germline (reference sequence). CDR3 length equals 14 residues. Written as DNA, the CDR3 is TGTGCCTGGGGGGCCGAGCCGAGCAATCAGCCCCAGCATCTT. It yields the protein CAWGAEPSNQPQHL.

In regard to this clonotype: The CDR3 does not close with the conserved phenylalanine or tryptophan, likely indicating a read error. The chain has TRBV12-3 or TRBV12-4 and TRBJ2-7; 8 nucleotides align to TRBD1. The CDR3 length is 13 residues. V shed 4 bases and J 7 bases; nucleotides not matched to a gene: 6. The DNA for the CDR3 is TGTGCCAGCAGTTGGACAGGGAAGGGAGAGCAGTACCTC. Its protein is CASSWTGKGEQYL.

Of note for this clonotype: Its ends do not fully match the called genes, so a read error is possible. The gene calls are TRBV11-2 and TRBJ2-1, with D unclear. The germline gives CDR1 SGHAT, CDR2 FQNNGV. This CDR3 has 13 amino acids. The CDR3 DNA follows: TGTGCCAGTAGCTTCACAAGGGTCAATGACCAGTTCTTC. This translates into CASSFTRVNDQFF.

Turning to this clonotype: A read error may account for a junction end that differs from germline. The rearrangement uses TRBV23-1 and TRBJ2-1, with TRBD1 as a possible D gene (6 bases). TRBV23-1 is noted as an ORF with a role that remains uncertain. The CDR3 totals 17 residues. The CDR3 region is CTSTLWGPGQEGQGQFF. The CDR3 coding sequence is TGCACCAGCACCCTATGGGGGCCGGGCCAAGAGGGCCAGGGGCAGTTCTTC.

As for this clonotype: Given the absence of the conserved phenylalanine or tryptophan at the CDR3 end, a read error is likely. The limits of the CDR3 on the DNA are not certain, so only TCRdb's listed CDR3 is given. This chain uses TRBV11-2 with TRBJ2-6; the DNA was not compared with TRBD1, the D call given in the table. Germline V lookup: CDR1 SGHAT, CDR2 FQNNGV. The CDR3 contains 15 residues when both ends are counted. This CDR3 reads CANSLDRAGANVLIS.